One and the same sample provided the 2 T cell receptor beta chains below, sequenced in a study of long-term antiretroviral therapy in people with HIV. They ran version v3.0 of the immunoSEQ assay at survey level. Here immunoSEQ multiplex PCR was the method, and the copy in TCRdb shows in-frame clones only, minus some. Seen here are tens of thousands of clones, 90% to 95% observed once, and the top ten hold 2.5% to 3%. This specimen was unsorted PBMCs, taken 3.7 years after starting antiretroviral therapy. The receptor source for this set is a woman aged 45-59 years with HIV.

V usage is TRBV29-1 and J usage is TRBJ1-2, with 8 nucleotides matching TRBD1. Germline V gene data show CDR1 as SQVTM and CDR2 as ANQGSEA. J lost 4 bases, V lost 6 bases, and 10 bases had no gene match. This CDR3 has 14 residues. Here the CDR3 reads CSVDHRGFLYGYTF. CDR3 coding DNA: TGCAGCGTCGATCACAGGGGGTTCCTCTATGGCTACACCTTC.

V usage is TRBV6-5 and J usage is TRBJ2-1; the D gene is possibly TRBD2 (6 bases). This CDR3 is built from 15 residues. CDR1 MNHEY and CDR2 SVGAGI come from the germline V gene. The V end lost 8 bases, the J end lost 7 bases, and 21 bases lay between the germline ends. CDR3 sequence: CASGPGTSAGNEQFF. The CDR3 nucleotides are TGTGCCAGCGGTCCAGGGACCTCGGCGGGGAATGAGCAGTTCTTC.